The clone carrying this TCR beta chain appeared many times. Its antigen is undetermined. The CDR3 end lies 3 residues beyond the end of the read and is filled in from the germline J gene. The repertoire was sequenced with immunoSEQ multiplex PCR; TCRdb's copy has only in-frame clones and lacks some. This repertoire holds 44,000 or so clones, and none appear only once. The sample belongs to a study of T cell clonality in common variable immunodeficiency. Points from the study as a whole: Reportedly, TCR beta sequences from common variable immunodeficiency showed fewer deletions and N-nucleotide insertions. CVID subjects had higher TCRbeta clonality than healthy controls, most marked in about a third. CVID subjects shared fewer TCRbeta clones than healthy controls did.

The length of the CDR3 is 15 residues. With 1 base clipped from V and 4 bases from J, the junction kept 4 bases outside the gene matches. The germline gives CDR1 SGDLS, CDR2 YYNGEE. The receptor's source is a person aged 18 to 75 in good health. Material: peripheral blood mononuclear cells. V and J are TRBV9 and TRBJ2-1; TRBD2 matches 8 bases. CDR3 residues: CASSVSSGNYNEQFF. The CDR3 bases that were read are TGTGCCAGCAGCGTAAGTAGCGGGAATTACAATGAG.